A single sample is the source of the 11 T cell receptor beta chains below, sequenced in a study of response to subunit inactivated influenza vaccine. TCRdb re-analysed the RT-PCR reads in MiXCR, keeping a single row per CDR3 protein. The table shows a few hundred thousand distinct CDR3 sequences, with 14% occurring only once. The specimen comprised PBMCs from blood, sampled 11 to 12 days after vaccination. The receptors originated from a man aged 50 to 59 who received an inactivated influenza vaccine.

This chain's CDR3 is CASRRDTQGGELFF. CDR3 DNA: TGTGCCAGCAGACGGGACACCCAAGGCGGGGAGCTGTTTTTT. J is TRBJ2-2 and V is TRBV2, with D maybe TRBD1 (6 bases). Trimming removed 6 bases from V and 7 bases from J, with 15 bases in between. CDR1 is SNHLY and CDR2 is FYNNEI in the germline V gene. The CDR3 spans 14 residues.

Ten or more counts support this clonotype. This chain links TRBV12-3 or TRBV12-4 with TRBJ2-1; the D is unclear. This CDR3 comprises 15 residues. V was cut by 5 bases and J by 0 bases, with 11 bases left in between. The CDR3 coding sequence is TGTGCCAGCAGTAGCCGCGGACGCTCCTACAATGAGCAGTTCTTC. The encoded protein is CASSSRGRSYNEQFF.

The genes are TRBV5-1 and TRBJ2-5; 9 nucleotides agree with TRBD1. V shed 4 bases, J shed 1 base, and the junction held 5 bases outside the gene matches. The CDR3 contains 15 residues. Germline V gene data show CDR1 as SGHRS and CDR2 as YFSETQ. The CDR3 DNA reads as TGCGCCAGCAGCCGGGACAGGGTGGGCCAAGAGACCCAGTACTTC. The encoded protein is CASSRDRVGQETQYF. Filled out from reference TRBV5-1 and TRBJ2-5, the complete variable domain reads KAGVTQTPRYLIKTRGQQVTLSCSPISGHRSVSWYQQTPGQGLQFLFEYFSETQRNKGNFPGRFSGRQFSNSRSEMNVSTLELGDSALYLCASSRDRVGQETQYFGPGTRLLVL.

Turning to this clonotype: Since the CDR3 does not end with the conserved phenylalanine or tryptophan, this likely comes from a read error. It is unclear where the CDR3 begins or ends on the DNA, so no DNA is shown, and the CDR3 is as TCRdb lists it. This rearrangement joins TRBV2 to TRBJ1-4. With termini counted, the CDR3 has 10 amino acids. In germline, CDR1 is SNHLY, CDR2 FYNNEI. The CDR3: CASIGETEIL.

The V gene is TRBV6-1, the J gene TRBJ2-7, with a possible D match to TRBD1 (6 bases). Germline V gives CDR1 MNHNS, CDR2 SASEGT. V was shortened by 6 bases and J by 2 bases, with 11 bases between the two germline ends. The length of the CDR3 is 13 residues. CDR3 residues: CASRDSTTYEQYF. CDR3 in DNA: TGTGCCAGCAGGGACAGTACGACCTACGAGCAGTACTTC.

This rearrangement joins TRBV7-8 to TRBJ1-5, with no clear D. The CDR3 length is 12 residues. Trimming cost V 7 bases and J 6 bases, with 10 bases left between them. Germline V lookup: CDR1 SGHVS, CDR2 FQNEAQ. The CDR3 reads CASTTSGQPQHF. The CDR3 bases are TGTGCCAGCACCACCTCCGGTCAGCCCCAGCATTTT.

This clonotype came up a few times. The chain couples TRBV12-3 or TRBV12-4 to TRBJ1-2; D uncertain. Trimming left V 3 bases short and J 3 bases short, with 11 bases between. The CDR3 consists of 14 residues. The DNA of the CDR3 is TGTGCCAGCAGTTTGGGCCCTCCTTACTATGGCTACACCTTC. This encodes CASSLGPPYYGYTF.

In the case of this clonotype: An end of the junction differs from the germline gene, which may be a read error. The V gene is TRBV7-2, the J gene TRBJ2-4; TRBD1 aligns across 8 bases. The CDR3 length is 13 residues. CDR1 is SGHTA, CDR2 FQGNSA, per germline. CDR3 residues: CASSSNWDRPFHF. The CDR3 coding sequence is TGTGCCAGCAGCTCCAACTGGGACAGGCCGTTTCACTTC.

This clonotype was counted between two and nine times. V usage is TRBV7-8 and J usage is TRBJ2-1, with 14 bases lining up with TRBD2. This CDR3 comprises 19 residues. Germline loops: CDR1 SGHVS, CDR2 FQNEAQ. V gave up 2 bases and J gave up 8 bases; unmatched junction bases: 14. DNA of the CDR3: TGTGCCAGCAGCTTACCGCCACTATCCGGGACTAGCGGGGGTTATGAGCAGTTCTTC. Encoded protein: CASSLPPLSGTSGGYEQFF.

In regard to this clonotype: One junction end does not reproduce the germline sequence, and a read error may be involved. J is TRBJ2-3 and V is TRBV28, with TRBD1 matching 7 bases. CDR1 is MDHEN, CDR2 SYDVKM, per germline. The CDR3 has 14 amino acids. In DNA, the CDR3 is TGTGCCACCAGTATAATAACAGGGGCTGCTACGCAGTATTTT. It is translated as CATSIITGAATQYF.

This clonotype was detected only a few times. The chain couples TRBV9 to TRBJ2-5; D not resolved. V lost 0 bases and J 4 bases, leaving 7 bases between the germline ends. This CDR3 comprises 13 residues. Germline V lookup: CDR1 SGDLS, CDR2 YYNGEE. DNA of the CDR3: TGTGCCAGCAGCGTAGCCCCCGGAGAGACCCAGTACTTC. It encodes CASSVAPGETQYF.